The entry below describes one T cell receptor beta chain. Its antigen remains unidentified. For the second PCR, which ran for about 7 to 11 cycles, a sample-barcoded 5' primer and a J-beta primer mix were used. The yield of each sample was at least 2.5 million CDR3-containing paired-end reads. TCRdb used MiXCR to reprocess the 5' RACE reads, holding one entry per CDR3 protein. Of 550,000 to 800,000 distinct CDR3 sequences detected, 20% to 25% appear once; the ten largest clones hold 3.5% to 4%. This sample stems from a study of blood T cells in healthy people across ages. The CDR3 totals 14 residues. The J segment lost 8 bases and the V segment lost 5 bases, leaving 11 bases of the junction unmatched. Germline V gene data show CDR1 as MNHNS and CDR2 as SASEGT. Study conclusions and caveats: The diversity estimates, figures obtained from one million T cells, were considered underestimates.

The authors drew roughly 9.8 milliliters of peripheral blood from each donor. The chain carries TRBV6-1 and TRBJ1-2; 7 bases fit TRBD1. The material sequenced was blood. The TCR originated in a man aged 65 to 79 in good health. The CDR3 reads CASSKWAAGGGYTF. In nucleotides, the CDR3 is TGTGCCAGCAGTAAATGGGCGGCAGGGGGGGGCTACACCTTC.